The sequence of this T cell receptor beta chain was determined in a study of a mutant IDH1 vaccine in newly diagnosed glioma. Study summary: Each patient was administered eight vaccinations, scheduled in weeks 1, 3, 5, 7, 11, 15, 19 and 23. Vaccine administration was initiated 4-6 weeks following radiotherapy alone, or with temozolomide cycles. Mean patient age was about 40 years; 62.5% were male and about 38% female.

The length of the CDR3 is 16 residues. Trimming pared 3 bases from V and 4 bases from J, leaving 15 bases between. Germline CDR1 is MNHEY and CDR2 is SMNVEV (reference sequence). The time point here: week 23, last vaccination. What each vaccine dose contained was 300 ug of mutant IDH1 20-mer peptide, accompanied by topical imiquimod. Donor diagnoses consisted of new WHO grade 3 or 4 IDH1-mutant, ATRX-lost astrocytomas. Concerning this clone itself: The antigen is not known.

Data came from immunoSEQ multiplex PCR; TCRdb stores just in-frame clones and leaves some out. The table has 65,000 or so clones, approximately 81% seen once. This TCR was recovered from a man younger than 45 with glioma. The genes are TRBV27 and TRBJ2-2; D call uncertain. The material was PBMCs, obtained from a glioma patient whose treatment included an IDH1 peptide vaccine. Here the CDR3 DNA reads TGTGCCAGCAGTTTTTACACAGTTCGGGCCACCGGGGAGCTGTTTTTT. Translating it yields CASSFYTVRATGELFF.